This T cell receptor beta chain was found in a study of T cell responses to AZD1222 COVID-19 vaccine. Study-level results: Baseline seropositives among AZD1222 recipients totaled only 5 to 7. Regions 160-218 and 743-854 dominated among vaccine-associated CD4 TCRs spanning spike. Every sample of the repertoires postdated the peak T cell response. Donors, mostly white British, included more females; clonal diversity was possibly underestimated.

Details on this clone: Its matching antigen is unknown.

TCRdb's copy holds only in-frame clones and misses some; the assay was immunoSEQ multiplex PCR. Among roughly 150,000 clones, about 91% were seen once, and the ten largest hold around 0.99%. The V and J ends lost 2 bases and 2 bases, in that order; junction bases with no gene match: 8. Germline CDR1 and CDR2: MNHNS and SASEGT. This CDR3 region has 16 residues. This specimen was peripheral blood, taken 28 days after the second AZD1222 dose. The receptor was derived from an adult who received the AZD1222 COVID-19 vaccine. This chain links TRBV6-1 with TRBJ1-1; 7 bases match TRBD1. The CDR3, as DNA: TGTGCCAGCAGTGAACAGGCAGGGGGAATAAACACTGAAGCTTTCTTT. Its protein is CASSEQAGGINTEAFF.